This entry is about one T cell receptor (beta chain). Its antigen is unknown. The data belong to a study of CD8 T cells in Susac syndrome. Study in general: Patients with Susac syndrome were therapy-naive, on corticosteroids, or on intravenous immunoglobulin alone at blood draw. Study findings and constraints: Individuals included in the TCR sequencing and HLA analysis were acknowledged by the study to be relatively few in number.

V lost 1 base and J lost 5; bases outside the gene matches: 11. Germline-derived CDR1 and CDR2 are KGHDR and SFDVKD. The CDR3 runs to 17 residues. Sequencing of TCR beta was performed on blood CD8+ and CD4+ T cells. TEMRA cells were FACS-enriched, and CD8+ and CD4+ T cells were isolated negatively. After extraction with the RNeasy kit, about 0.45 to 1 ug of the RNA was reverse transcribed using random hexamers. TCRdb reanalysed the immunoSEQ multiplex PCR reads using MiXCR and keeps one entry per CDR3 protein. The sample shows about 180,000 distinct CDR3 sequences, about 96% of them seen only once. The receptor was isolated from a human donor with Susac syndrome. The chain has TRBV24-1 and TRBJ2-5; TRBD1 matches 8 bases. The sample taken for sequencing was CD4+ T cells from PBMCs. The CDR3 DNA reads TGTGCCACCAGTGATTTACCCCAGGGGGCGGGAAGGGAGACCCAGTACTTC. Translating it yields CATSDLPQGAGRETQYF.